The 13 T cell receptor beta chains reported below all come from one sample, sequenced in a study of T-cell reconstitution after alpha-beta-depleted transplantation in children. Preparation of the TCRbeta library used unique molecular identifiers. TCRdb reanalysed the PCR reads using MiXCR and keeps one entry per CDR3 protein. The sample consists of about 200,000 distinct CDR3 sequences, approximately 15% of them appearing once. The input for sequencing was PBMCs, mostly from graft donor cells, taken 360 days after TCRalphabeta/CD19-depleted stem cell transplant. These receptors were collected from a male patient between 2 and 15 years old who had a stem cell transplant for acute lymphoblastic leukemia, so the T cells may come from the graft donor.

J is TRBJ1-5 and V is TRBV6-1; D remains unclear. The V end was cut by 4 bases, the J end by 5 bases, with 15 bases between. CDR1 is MNHNS, CDR2 SASEGT, per germline. CDR3 length: 15 amino acids. CDR3 sequence reads: CASSVEPYTDQPQHF. CDR3 nucleotides: TGTGCCAGCAGTGTGGAGCCTTACACGGATCAGCCCCAGCATTTT.

This clonotype turned up a few times. The V gene is TRBV10-3, the J gene TRBJ1-5, with a possible D match to TRBD1 (6 bases). Germline V gives CDR1 ENHRY, CDR2 SYGVKD. V was trimmed by 11 bases and J by 3 bases, leaving 14 bases between them. This CDR3 has 13 amino acids. CDR3 sequence: CAAGGTPNQPQHF. For the CDR3, the DNA is TGTGCCGCTGGCGGGACACCCAATCAGCCCCAGCATTTT.

The CDR3 sequence: CASSSQGLGGNTIYF. As DNA, the CDR3 is TGCGCCAGCAGCTCTCAGGGCCTTGGTGGAAACACCATATATTTT. V gene TRBV5-1 combines with J gene TRBJ1-3, with D possibly TRBD1 on 5 matching bases. This CDR3 is 15 amino acids long. The ends were cut back, 3 bases at V and 3 bases at J, with 13 bases in the middle. Germline loops: CDR1 SGHRS, CDR2 YFSETQ.

The chain combines TRBV3-1 with TRBJ2-5, with D possibly being TRBD1 or TRBD2 (7 bases each). V was shortened by 4 bases and J by 4 bases, with 19 bases between the two germline ends. CDR1 is LGHDT and CDR2 is YNNKEL in the germline V gene (reference sequence). The CDR3 is 16 amino acids. In DNA, the CDR3 is TGTGCCAGCAGCCTTCCGTGGGAGGGGGCAGGAGAGACCCAGTACTTC. Protein: CASSLPWEGAGETQYF.

V and J are TRBV19 and TRBJ1-5; D is possibly TRBD1 (6 bases). Germline V CDR1 and CDR2: LNHDA, SQIVND (reference sequence). The CDR3 loop spans 15 amino acids. Trimming stripped 1 base from V and 5 bases from J, with 12 bases between. The CDR3 DNA reads as TGTGCCAGTAGTATAGTAGCGGGGGCGGATCAGCCCCAGCATTTT. Translating gives CASSIVAGADQPQHF.

This clonotype was picked up a small number of times. The rearrangement uses TRBV4-3 and TRBJ2-1; D gene ambiguous. Germline V CDR1 and CDR2: LGHNA, YSLEER. V lost 4 bases to trimming and J lost 8 bases, with 12 bases between them. This CDR3 has 13 amino acids. CDR3 sequence: CASSRLKYHEQFF. The DNA of the CDR3 is TGCGCCAGCAGCCGCCTAAAGTACCATGAGCAGTTCTTC.

This clonotype came up many times. The V call is TRBV7-8, the J call TRBJ2-3; TRBD2 matches at 10 bases. The ends lost 2 bases at V and 2 bases at J; junction bases unmatched: 4. The CDR3 has 16 amino acids. Per germline, CDR1 SGHVS and CDR2 FQNEAQ. The CDR3 sequence is CASSLRAGGLTDTQYF. The CDR3 bases are TGTGCCAGCAGCTTACGAGCGGGAGGGCTCACAGATACGCAGTATTTT.

This clonotype turned up a few times. This chain links TRBV5-8 with TRBJ2-2, with D tentatively TRBD1 (5 bases). This CDR3 is 14 amino acids long. Germline V gene data show CDR1 as SGHTS and CDR2 as YDEGEE. The V end lost 2 bases, the J end lost 7 bases, and 12 bases lay between the germline ends. CDR3 protein: CASSFHRSLGELFF. CDR3 nucleotide sequence: TGTGCCAGCAGCTTCCACAGGTCCCTCGGGGAGCTGTTTTTT.

The chain is built from TRBV9 and TRBJ2-3; D is unclear. Germline values: CDR1 SGDLS, CDR2 YYNGEE. The CDR3 is 15 residues long. Trimming shortened V by 0 bases and J by 0 bases, and 8 bases separated the two germline ends. CDR3 region: CASSVGVRSTDTQYF. The CDR3 DNA follows: TGTGCCAGCAGCGTAGGGGTGAGGAGCACAGATACGCAGTATTTT.

This clonotype showed up just a few times. CDR3 sequence reads: CASRPPGGPSYEQYF. DNA for the CDR3: TGTGCCAGCAGACCTCCCGGGGGGCCCTCCTACGAGCAGTACTTC. This chain uses TRBV6-2 or TRBV6-3 with TRBJ2-7, with D possibly matching TRBD2 (7 bases). This CDR3 is 15 amino acids long. V lost 6 bases and J 0 bases, leaving 15 bases between the germline ends. Germline lookup yields CDR1 MNHEY and CDR2 SVGEGT.

This clonotype was observed at least ten times. The rearrangement links TRBV24-1 to TRBJ2-1; 7 bases fit TRBD1. The CDR3 contains 16 residues. Looked up from germline, CDR1 is KGHDR and CDR2 is SFDVKD. V trimming: 3 bases; J trimming: 2 bases; junction bases outside the gene matches: 6. DNA for the CDR3: TGTGCCACCAGTGATACCGACAGGGACACCTACAATGAGCAGTTCTTC. This translates into CATSDTDRDTYNEQFF.

The chain uses TRBV27 and TRBJ2-7; TRBD1 matches at 10 bases. CDR3 length equals 15 residues. Germline V gene sequence: CDR1 MNHEY, CDR2 SMNVEV (reference sequence). The V and J ends lost 6 bases and 0 bases, in that order; junction bases with no gene match: 5. The CDR3 region is CASRSRDRGSYEQYF. The CDR3 nucleotides are TGTGCCAGCAGGTCCCGGGACAGGGGCTCCTACGAGCAGTACTTC.

This clonotype was detected only a few times. J is TRBJ1-6 and V is TRBV4-3; D gene ambiguous. V was clipped by 1 base and J by 0 bases, with 10 bases between them. This CDR3 has 17 residues. In germline, CDR1 is LGHNA, CDR2 YSLEER. CDR3 protein: CASSQVLQLSYNSPLHF. The CDR3 nucleotides read TGCGCCAGCAGCCAAGTGCTTCAGCTCTCCTATAATTCACCCCTCCACTTT.